This T cell receptor (beta chain) is from a study of T cell clonotyping in hematopoietic cell transplantation. Overall study results and limits: Few recipient clonotypes overlapped donors; over 97% were de novo at given depth.

This CDR3 has 14 amino acids. CDR1 MNHEY and CDR2 SVGAGI come from the germline V gene. V was pared by 8 bases and J by 8 bases, with 21 bases between. Concerning this clone itself: The antigen is unknown.

Profiling relied on immunoSEQ multiplex PCR, and the TCRdb table lists in-frame clones only, not all of them. The table has over 10,000 clones, approximately 80% seen once; the top ten hold approximately 6%. The source was PBMCs, collected 100 days after allogeneic stem cell transplant. This TCR was recovered from a female patient in her thirties or forties who had an allogeneic stem cell transplant from a related donor, so T cells may come from the graft donor. Some clones in this sample may be carry-over from other donors' samples. V is TRBV6-5 and J is TRBJ1-2; D is unclear. CDR3 nucleotides: TGTGCCAGCTCCCCGTCGGGCAGGCATCAGGGCTACACCTTC. Protein sequence: CASSPSGRHQGYTF.